This T cell receptor (beta chain) was recorded in a study of control samples from healthy donors and cancer patients (TCRdb year 2020). V loses 2 bases, J loses 2 bases, and the germline ends lie 17 bases apart. Taken from the germline V gene, the CDR1 and CDR2 loops are MGHRA and YSYEKL. Its CDR3 holds 17 amino acids, cysteine through phenylalanine. Of all the DNA, just the CDR3 is kept, 51 bases in frame from base 1. The library was built by means of the immunoSEQ multiplex PCR assay. As stored in TCRdb, this immuneACCESS dataset retains in-frame rearrangements with V and J assigned. A fraction of the clones does not appear; measured against another copy, unresolved V genes explain less than half of the discrepancy, and the remainder lacks a known reason. This sample holds 150,000 to 200,000 clones; around 94% were observed only once. Approximately 1.5% of the sample belongs to the ten largest clones.

About this clone: It lacks a known antigen. No quality values exist for individual bases; no much larger clone is one base distant.

The V and J segments used are TRBV4-1 and TRBJ2-3; the D region may be TRBD1 or TRBD2, each matching 5 bases equally. The sample consisted of blood. The source of this sequence is a man under 40 in good health. The CDR3 sequence is CASSQTPGTSFTDTQYF. DNA sequence: TGCGCCAGCAGCCAAACCCCCGGGACCAGTTTCACAGATACGCAGTATTTT.